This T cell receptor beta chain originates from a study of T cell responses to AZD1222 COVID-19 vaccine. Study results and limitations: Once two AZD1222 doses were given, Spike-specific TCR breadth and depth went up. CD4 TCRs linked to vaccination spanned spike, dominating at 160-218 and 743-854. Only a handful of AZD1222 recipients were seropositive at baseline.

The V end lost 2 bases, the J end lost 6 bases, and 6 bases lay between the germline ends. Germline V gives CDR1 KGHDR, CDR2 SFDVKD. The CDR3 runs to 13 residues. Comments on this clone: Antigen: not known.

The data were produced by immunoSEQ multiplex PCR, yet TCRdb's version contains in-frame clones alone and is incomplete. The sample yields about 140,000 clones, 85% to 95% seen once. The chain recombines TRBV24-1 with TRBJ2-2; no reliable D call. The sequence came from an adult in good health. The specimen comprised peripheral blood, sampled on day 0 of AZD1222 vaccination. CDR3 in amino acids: CATSDSYAGELFF. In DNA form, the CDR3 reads TGTGCCACCAGTGATTCGTACGCCGGGGAGCTGTTTTTT.